A selection of T cell receptor beta chains follows, all from one sample in a study of OX40 agonist ivuxolimab in advanced cancers. Sequencing was performed with immunoSEQ multiplex PCR; in TCRdb, only in-frame clones are kept and a portion is missing. The repertoire holds 35,000 to 55,000 clones, around 94% seen once, with 9.5% to 12% in the top ten. The material sequenced was CD4+ or CD8+ T cells sorted from blood, taken in a trial of the OX40 agonist ivuxolimab. The receptors were gathered from an adult with an advanced solid tumor such as melanoma, head and neck, liver or kidney cancer. Both conserved end residues are part of each CDR3. The D gene is left open where the match is weak. Rows give clone size only sometimes, using once, few, many, or a class for an expanded clone.

>NA|TRBJ1-5|NA|TRBV19
TGTGCCAGTATGAGGCTACCCCGTGCAAATCAGCCCCAGCATTTT
CASMRLPRANQPQHF
>NA|TRBJ2-1|NA|TRBV18
TGTGCCAGCTCACCACCCCGGATCGTACAGGTCTCCTACAATGAGCAGTTCTTC
CASSPPRIVQVSYNEQFF
>NA|TRBJ1-2|NA|TRBV4-2
TGTGCCAGCAGCCCTCAGGATGAGGATAACTATGGCTACACCTTC
CASSPQDEDNYGYTF
>TRBD1|TRBJ1-2|NA|TRBV28
TGTGCCAGCAGTGCAGGACAGGAGAGTAACTATGGCTACACCTTC
CASSAGQESNYGYTF
>NA|TRBJ1-3|NA|TRBV28
TGTGCCAGCAGTTTTGGGGTGGCCGGAAACACCATATATTTT
CASSFGVAGNTIYF
>TRBD1|TRBJ2-7|NA|TRBV9
TGTGCCAGCAGCGTAGGGGGGACAGGCTTGACCTACGAGCAGTACTTC
CASSVGGTGLTYEQYF
>NA|TRBJ2-3|NA|TRBV9
TGTGCCAGCAGCGTAGCGGGAGAGGGAGATACGCAGTATTTT
CASSVAGEGDTQYF
>TRBD2|TRBJ2-7|NA|TRBV7-2
TGTGCCAGCAGCCACCTAGCGGGAGGGGGCTACGAGCAGTACTTC
CASSHLAGGGYEQYF
>NA|TRBJ2-7|NA|TRBV4-3
TGCGCCAGCAGCCAGACGAGCGGGTACTCCTACGAGCAGTACTTC
CASSQTSGYSYEQYF
>NA|TRBJ2-1|few|TRBV9
TGTGCCAGCAGCCCGGGGGACAATTACAATGAGCAGTTCTTC
CASSPGDNYNEQFF
>NA|TRBJ1-2|NA|TRBV29-1
TGCAGCGTTGATTCGGAATTAGGCAGGGACTATGGCTACACCTTC
CSVDSELGRDYGYTF
>NA|TRBJ2-7|once|TRBV28
TGTGCCAGTGGTCTAGGGAGGTCCTACGAGCAGTACTTC
CASGLGRSYEQYF
>NA|TRBJ1-1|NA|TRBV4-3
TGCGCCAGCAGCCAAGGTGGGCAGACAATCCTTGAAGCTTTCTTT
CASSQGGQTILEAFF
>TRBD1|TRBJ2-7|NA|TRBV7-6
TGTGCCAGCAGCTTAGCCCCGGACAGGGGCGGAAGCTCCTACGAGCAGTACTTC
CASSLAPDRGGSSYEQYF
>NA|TRBJ2-7|NA|TRBV11-2
TGTGCCAGCAGCTTAGGCGGGCCATCCTACGAGCAGTACTTC
CASSLGGPSYEQYF
>NA|TRBJ2-4|NA|TRBV4-3
TGCGCCAGCAGCCAAGGACACATGGGTGCGGAAAACATTCAGTACTTC
CASSQGHMGAENIQYF
>TRBD1|TRBJ1-2|NA|TRBV13
TGTGCCAGCAGCATTGGGACAGCGACCTATGGCTACACCTTC
CASSIGTATYGYTF
>NA|TRBJ2-7|NA|TRBV11-3
TGTGCCAGCAGCTTGGGCGGGTACAGCTCCTACGAGCAGTACTTC
CASSLGGYSSYEQYF
>TRBD2|TRBJ2-1|once|TRBV19
TGTGCCAGTACCCCCCTAGCGGGAGGCTACAATGAGCAGTTCTTC
CASTPLAGGYNEQFF
>NA|TRBJ1-5|NA|TRBV6-5
TGTGCCAGCAGCCTCGGACTTGCAGGCAGTCAGCCCCAGCATTTT
CASSLGLAGSQPQHF
>TRBD1|TRBJ2-5|NA|TRBV9
TGTGCCAGCAGCGGAGCTACAGGGGGTGAAGAGACCCAGTACTTC
CASSGATGGEETQYF
>TRBD1|TRBJ2-7|once|TRBV9
TGTGCCAGCAGCGTAAGCGACGGGACAGGGGTCTACGAGCAGTACTTC
CASSVSDGTGVYEQYF
>NA|TRBJ2-7|NA|TRBV5-6
TGTGCCAGCAGCTTTACCTTAACGGGTTTCGAGCAGTACTTC
CASSFTLTGFEQYF
>TRBD1|TRBJ2-1|once|TRBV7-8
TGTGCCAGCAGCTCCCAAGGGGGCCCCCCTCTGTCCTTCAATGAGCAGTTCTTC
CASSSQGGPPLSFNEQFF
>NA|TRBJ2-7|NA|TRBV4-1
TGCGCCAGCAGCCCTTCAGCCCGAGCTGTCGAGCAGTACTTC
CASSPSARAVEQYF
>NA|TRBJ1-1|NA|TRBV5-6
TGTGCCAGCAGCTTCAGAGGTGGCATGAACACTGAAGCTTTCTTT
CASSFRGGMNTEAFF
>NA|TRBJ2-7|once|TRBV5-4
TGTGCCAGCAGCCACCGGGGAGACGAGCAGTACTTC
CASSHRGDEQYF
>NA|TRBJ2-1|NA|TRBV9
TGTGCCAGCAGCGGCCGGCGGGGAGCCTACAATGAGCAGTTCTTC
CASSGRRGAYNEQFF